A selection of T cell receptor beta chains follows, all from one sample in a study of OX40 agonist ivuxolimab in advanced cancers. Libraries were prepared by immunoSEQ multiplex PCR; TCRdb keeps only in-frame clonotypes and omits some of them. The sample comprises around 51,000 clones, roughly 80% of which are singletons, and more than 2.5% rests with the top ten. Sequencing was performed on CD4+ or CD8+ T cells sorted from blood, taken in a trial of the OX40 agonist ivuxolimab. The receptor source for this set is an adult with an advanced solid tumor such as melanoma, head and neck, liver or kidney cancer. The conserved cysteine and the conserved F or W are not part of the CDR3 here.

>13|TRBJ2-5|TRBV30
AWTRIAGAKETQY
>11|TRBJ2-2|TRBV28
ASSLGGQGELF
>16|TRBJ2-3|TRBV5-1
ASSLFYATGGSTDTQY
>13|TRBJ2-3|TRBV11-3
ASSSGGRSTDTQY
>16|TRBJ1-5|TRBV15
ATSRDIGSRVARWPQH
>13|TRBJ1-4|TRBV18
ASSLRPQLDEKLF
>15|TRBJ2-5|TRBV19
ASSIGPSGGYQETQY
>10|TRBJ1-2|TRBV19
ASSQGEGGYT
>11|TRBJ2-7|TRBV11-3
ASSLVRSYEQY
>12|TRBJ1-2|TRBV7-9
ASSEASRGYGYT
>11|TRBJ1-2|TRBV6-5
ASRADRNYGYT
>10|TRBJ2-5|TRBV6-1
ASSEPPTGQY
>15|TRBJ2-3|TRBV19
ASSPSFWRGDSDTQY
>12|TRBJ2-7|TRBV12-5
ASGPGTFMYEQY
>13|TRBJ2-3|TRBV5-4
ASSSGTSGADTQY
>10|TRBJ1-2|TRBV18
ASSPGGYGYT
>11|TRBJ1-1|TRBV15
ATSRAGLAEAF
>13|TRBJ2-3|TRBV7-2
ASSASGGPTDTQY
>12|TRBJ2-7|TRBV6-5
ASSDQGLSYEQY
>13|TRBJ2-3|TRBV11-3
ASSGTGTSTDTQY
>9|TRBJ2-5|TRBV5-1
ASSFGETQY
>10|TRBJ1-3|TRBV29-1
SAGQSGNTIY
>15|TRBJ2-4|TRBV4-3
ASSQEVGKPAKNIQY
>12|TRBJ1-1|TRBV7-3
ASSSTGVHTEAF
>13|TRBJ1-5|TRBV10-2
ASSEDRGREQPQH
>14|TRBJ2-5|TRBV15
ATSPDRGIGPGTQY
>15|TRBJ1-6|TRBV15
ATSDDFLGGRFSPLH
>14|TRBJ2-7|TRBV5-1
ASSLGLGATAYEQY
>13|TRBJ1-6|TRBV6-5
ASGEMTTDNSPLH
>12|TRBJ2-1|TRBV10-1
ASSEEGAWNEQF
>12|TRBJ1-6|TRBV2
ASSEGRRGVPLH
>13|TRBJ1-3|TRBV11-3
ASSPQELSGNTIY